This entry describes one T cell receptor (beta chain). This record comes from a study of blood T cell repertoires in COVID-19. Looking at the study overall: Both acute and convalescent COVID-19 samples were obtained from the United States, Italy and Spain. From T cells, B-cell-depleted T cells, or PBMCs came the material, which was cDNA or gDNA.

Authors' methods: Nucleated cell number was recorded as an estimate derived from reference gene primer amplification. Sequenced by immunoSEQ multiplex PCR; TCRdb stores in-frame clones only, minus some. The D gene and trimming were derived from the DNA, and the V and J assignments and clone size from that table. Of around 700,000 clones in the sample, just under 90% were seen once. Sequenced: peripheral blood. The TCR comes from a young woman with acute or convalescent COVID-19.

The CDR3 sequence: CASSRGATGELFF. The CDR3 nucleotides read TGCGCCAGCAGCCGAGGTGCGACCGGGGAGCTGTTTTTT. This chain connects TRBV4-1 to TRBJ2-2; no firm D call. The CDR3 loop spans 13 amino acids. Germline assignment: CDR1 MGHRA and CDR2 YSYEKL. Trimming shortened V by 4 bases and J by 5 bases, and 8 bases separated the two germline ends.